The T cell receptor (beta chain) described here comes from a study of HIV-infected patients and healthy controls. The study, taken as a whole, reports: Apparent post-therapy Gini recovery among HIV-infected patients was not reproduced with size-matched repertoires. In healthy controls, MAIT alpha CDR3s were common; in HIV+ repertoires, severely depleted.

Whole blood was used without fractionation, so all unsorted peripheral T cells were included. A roughly 2.5 ml peripheral blood sample was taken for RNA. The CDR3 runs to 12 residues. Germline-derived CDR1 and CDR2 are SNHLY and FYNNEI. Trimming shortened V by 8 bases and J by 7 bases, and 14 bases separated the two germline ends. Reverse transcription used around 500 ng RNA and constant-region primers for alpha and beta. Using multiplexing indices, alpha and beta chain libraries were generated apart by chain-specific third strand synthesis. TCRdb reprocessed the 5' RACE reads via MiXCR and lists one record per CDR3 protein. The sample holds roughly 20,000 distinct CDR3 sequences, approximately 9.1% seen once. This clonotype was seen ten or more times. Its antigen is as yet unknown.

J is TRBJ2-5 and V is TRBV2; D perhaps matches TRBD2 (6 bases). The TCR sequence derives from an adult in good health. The sequencing sample was made of blood. CDR3 residues: CASGGTLRTQYF. CDR3 bases: TGTGCCAGCGGGGGGACTCTTAGGACCCAGTACTTC.